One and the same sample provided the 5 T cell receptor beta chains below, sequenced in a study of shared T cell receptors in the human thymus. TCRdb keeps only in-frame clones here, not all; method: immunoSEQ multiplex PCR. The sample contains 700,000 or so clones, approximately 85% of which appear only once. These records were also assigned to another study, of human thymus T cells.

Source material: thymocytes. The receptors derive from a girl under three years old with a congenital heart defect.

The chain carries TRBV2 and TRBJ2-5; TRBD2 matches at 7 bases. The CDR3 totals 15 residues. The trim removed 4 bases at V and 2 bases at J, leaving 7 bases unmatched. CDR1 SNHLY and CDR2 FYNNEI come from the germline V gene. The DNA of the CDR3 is TGTGCCAGCAGTGGTGTGGGGGGGTCGCAAGAGACCCAGTACTTC. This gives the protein CASSGVGGSQETQYF.

In nucleotides, the CDR3 is TGTGCCAGCAGCCAGGGAGGGAGAGATACGCCCCTCCACTTT. Translated: CASSQGGRDTPLHF. The chain employs TRBV14 and TRBJ1-6; D uncertain. CDR1 SGHDN and CDR2 FVKESK come from the germline V gene. This CDR3 has 14 residues. The V and J ends lost 3 bases and 13 bases respectively, with 16 bases between them.

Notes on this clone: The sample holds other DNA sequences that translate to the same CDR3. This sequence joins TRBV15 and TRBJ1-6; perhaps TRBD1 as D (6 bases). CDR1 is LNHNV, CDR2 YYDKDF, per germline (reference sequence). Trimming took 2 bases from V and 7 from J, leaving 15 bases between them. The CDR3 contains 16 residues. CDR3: CATSRYSGGPNSPLHF. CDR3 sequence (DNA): TGTGCCACCAGCAGATATTCGGGGGGCCCAAATTCACCCCTCCACTTT.

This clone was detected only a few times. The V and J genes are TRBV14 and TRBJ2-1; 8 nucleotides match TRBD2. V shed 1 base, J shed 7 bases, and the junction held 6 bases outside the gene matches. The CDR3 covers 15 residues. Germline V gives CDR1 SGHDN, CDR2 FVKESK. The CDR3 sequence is CASSQVGGAGNEQFF. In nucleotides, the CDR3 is TGTGCCAGCAGCCAAGTCGGGGGGGCAGGGAATGAGCAGTTCTTC.

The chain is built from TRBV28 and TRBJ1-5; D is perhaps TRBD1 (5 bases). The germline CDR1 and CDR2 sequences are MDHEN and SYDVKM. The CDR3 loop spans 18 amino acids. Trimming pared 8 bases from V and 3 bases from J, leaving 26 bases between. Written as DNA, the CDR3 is TGTGCCAGCCAAGAGGGGTGGGAATCGGGACTTAACAATCAGCCCCAGCATTTT. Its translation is CASQEGWESGLNNQPQHF.